At least ten counts were recorded for the clone carrying this T cell receptor beta chain. Its antigen is still unknown. Germline V gene sequence: CDR1 LGHDT, CDR2 YNNKEL (reference sequence). V shed 1 base, J shed 5 bases, and the junction held 7 bases outside the gene matches. This CDR3 is 16 amino acids long. This entry belongs to a study of T cells in Graves' hyperthyroidism and ophthalmopathy. General study findings and limits: Ophthalmopathy was told apart from stable hyperthyroidism by a 13 V-J model.

RNA transcripts were the template for amplifying TCR beta CDR3 regions. Initially, a first-round RT-PCR of the TCR CDR3 employed the HTBI primer set. TCRdb independently ran MiXCR on the multiplex PCR reads; one entry per CDR3 protein. The sample has a few hundred thousand distinct CDR3 sequences; about 18% are singletons. The chain links TRBV3-1 to TRBJ2-3; 9 bases map to TRBD1. The sample consisted of blood. This clonotype was sampled from a man aged 18 to 30 with Graves' ophthalmopathy. The chain's CDR3 is CASSQGGTGYQDTQYF. Written as DNA, the CDR3 is TGTGCCAGCAGCCAAGGTGGGACAGGGTATCAAGATACGCAGTATTTT.